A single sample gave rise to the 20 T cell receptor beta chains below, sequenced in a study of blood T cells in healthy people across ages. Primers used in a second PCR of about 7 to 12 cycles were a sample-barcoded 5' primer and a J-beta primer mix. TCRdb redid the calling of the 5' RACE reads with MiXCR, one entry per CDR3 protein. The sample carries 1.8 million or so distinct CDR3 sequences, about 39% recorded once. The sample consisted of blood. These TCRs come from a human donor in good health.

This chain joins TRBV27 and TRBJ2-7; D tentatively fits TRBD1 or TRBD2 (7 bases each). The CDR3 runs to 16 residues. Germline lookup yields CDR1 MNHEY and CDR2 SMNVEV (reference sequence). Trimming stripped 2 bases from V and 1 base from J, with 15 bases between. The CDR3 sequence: CASSLGPGGASYEQYF. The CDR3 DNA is TGTGCCAGCAGTTTAGGACCAGGGGGGGCTTCCTACGAGCAGTACTTC.

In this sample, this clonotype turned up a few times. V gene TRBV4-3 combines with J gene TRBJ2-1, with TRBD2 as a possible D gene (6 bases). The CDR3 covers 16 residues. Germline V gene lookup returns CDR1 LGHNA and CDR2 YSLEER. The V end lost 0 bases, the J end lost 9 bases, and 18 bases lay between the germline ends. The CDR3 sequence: CASSQDAGSYGGEQFF. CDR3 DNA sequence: TGCGCCAGCAGCCAAGACGCGGGGTCCTACGGCGGTGAGCAGTTCTTC.

The DNA of the CDR3 is TGTGCCAGCAGCCGAGGAGGGAGGGACAGGGAACGCGGTGGCTACACCTTC. Translated, it gives CASSRGGRDRERGGYTF. V gene TRBV7-2 combines with J gene TRBJ1-2; 9 bases map to TRBD1. This CDR3 comprises 17 residues. Losses at the gene ends were 5 bases for V and 7 bases for J; bases not matched to a gene: 17. Germline loops: CDR1 SGHTA, CDR2 FQGNSA.

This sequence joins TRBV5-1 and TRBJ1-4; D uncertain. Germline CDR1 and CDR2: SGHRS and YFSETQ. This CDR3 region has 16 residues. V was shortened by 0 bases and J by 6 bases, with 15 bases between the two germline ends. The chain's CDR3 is CASSLVHPGSDEKLFF. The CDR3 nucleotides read TGCGCCAGCAGCTTGGTCCACCCAGGTTCGGATGAAAAACTGTTTTTT.

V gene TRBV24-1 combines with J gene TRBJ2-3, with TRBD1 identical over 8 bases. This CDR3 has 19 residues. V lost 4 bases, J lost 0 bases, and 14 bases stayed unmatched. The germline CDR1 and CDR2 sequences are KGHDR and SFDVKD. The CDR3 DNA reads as TGTGCCACCAGTGAGTCCGACAGGGGCCTACGTGTTAGCACAGATACGCAGTATTTT. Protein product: CATSESDRGLRVSTDTQYF.

The CDR3 DNA sequence: TGTGCCAGCAGTTACGCAGAAAACCCGAATTACAATGAGCAGTTCTTC. Its translation is CASSYAENPNYNEQFF. The gene calls are TRBV6-5 and TRBJ2-1; D unresolved. The CDR3 is 16 residues long. CDR1 and CDR2 from the germline V gene are MNHEY and SVGAGI. With 2 bases removed from V and 4 bases from J, the gap between germline ends came to 15 bases.

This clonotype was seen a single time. The CDR3 coding sequence is TGCGCCAGCAGCCAACTTACAGGGGGTAAGGAGACCCAGTACTTC. Protein product: CASSQLTGGKETQYF. The rearrangement links TRBV4-1 to TRBJ2-5, with 8 bases fitting TRBD1. J gave up 5 bases and V 2 bases, and 7 bases lay outside the gene matches. Germline CDR1 and CDR2: MGHRA and YSYEKL. This CDR3 has 15 residues.

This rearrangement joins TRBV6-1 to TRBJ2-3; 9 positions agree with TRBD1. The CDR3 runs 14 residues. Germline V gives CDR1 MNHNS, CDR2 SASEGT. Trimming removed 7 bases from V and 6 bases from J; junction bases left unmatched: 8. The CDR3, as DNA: TGTGCCAGCACCGTGGACAGGGGTTCTGATACGCAGTATTTT. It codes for CASTVDRGSDTQYF.

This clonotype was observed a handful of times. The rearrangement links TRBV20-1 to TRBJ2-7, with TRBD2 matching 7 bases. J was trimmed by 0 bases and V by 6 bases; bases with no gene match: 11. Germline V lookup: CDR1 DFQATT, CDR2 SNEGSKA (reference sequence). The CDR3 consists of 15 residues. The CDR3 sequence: CSASFLGGSSYEQYF. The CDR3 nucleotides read TGCAGTGCGTCCTTTTTGGGGGGGAGCTCCTACGAGCAGTACTTC.

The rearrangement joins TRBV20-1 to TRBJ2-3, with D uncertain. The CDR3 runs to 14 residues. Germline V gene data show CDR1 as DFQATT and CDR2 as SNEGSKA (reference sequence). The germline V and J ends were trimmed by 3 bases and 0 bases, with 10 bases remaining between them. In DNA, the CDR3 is TGCAGTGCTAGGGGCCTATCTAGCACAGATACGCAGTATTTT. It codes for CSARGLSSTDTQYF.

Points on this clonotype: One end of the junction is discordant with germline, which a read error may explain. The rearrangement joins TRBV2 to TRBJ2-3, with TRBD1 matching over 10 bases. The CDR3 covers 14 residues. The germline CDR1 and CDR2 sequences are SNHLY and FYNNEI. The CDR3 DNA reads TGTGCCACCAAAAGGGACAGGGGCACAGGTACGCAGTATTTT. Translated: CATKRDRGTGTQYF.

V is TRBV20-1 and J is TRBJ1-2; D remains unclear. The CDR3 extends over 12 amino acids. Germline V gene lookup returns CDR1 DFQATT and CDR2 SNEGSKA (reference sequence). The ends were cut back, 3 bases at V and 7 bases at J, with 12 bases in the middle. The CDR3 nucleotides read TGCAGTGCTAGGGAAGACGAAGGTGGCTACACCTTC. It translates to CSAREDEGGYTF.

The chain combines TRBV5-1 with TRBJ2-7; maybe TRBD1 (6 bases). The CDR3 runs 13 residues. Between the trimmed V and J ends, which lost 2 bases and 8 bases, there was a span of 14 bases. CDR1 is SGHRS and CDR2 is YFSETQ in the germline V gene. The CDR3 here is CASSFNRVDKQYF. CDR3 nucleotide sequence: TGCGCCAGCAGCTTTAACAGGGTTGATAAGCAGTACTTC.

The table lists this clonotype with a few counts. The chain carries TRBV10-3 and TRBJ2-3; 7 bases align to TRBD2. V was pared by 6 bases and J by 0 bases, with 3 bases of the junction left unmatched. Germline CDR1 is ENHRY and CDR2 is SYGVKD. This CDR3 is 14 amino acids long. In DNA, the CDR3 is TGTGCCATCAGACTAGCGCTAAGCACAGATACGCAGTATTTT. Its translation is CAIRLALSTDTQYF.

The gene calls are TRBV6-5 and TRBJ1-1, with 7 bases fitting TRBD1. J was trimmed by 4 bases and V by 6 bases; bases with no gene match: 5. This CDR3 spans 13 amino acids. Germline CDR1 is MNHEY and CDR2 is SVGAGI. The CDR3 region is CASRRHRGTEAFF. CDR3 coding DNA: TGTGCCAGCAGACGGCACAGGGGCACTGAAGCTTTCTTT.

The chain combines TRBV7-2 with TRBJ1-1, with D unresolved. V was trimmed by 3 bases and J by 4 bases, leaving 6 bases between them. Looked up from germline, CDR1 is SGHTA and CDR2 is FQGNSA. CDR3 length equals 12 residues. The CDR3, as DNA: TGTGCCAGCAGCTTTGGATTCACTGAAGCTTTCTTT. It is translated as CASSFGFTEAFF.

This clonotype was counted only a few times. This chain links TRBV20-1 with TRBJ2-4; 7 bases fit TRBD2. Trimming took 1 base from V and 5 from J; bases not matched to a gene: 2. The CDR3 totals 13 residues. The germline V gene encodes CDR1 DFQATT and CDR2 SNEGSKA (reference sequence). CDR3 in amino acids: CSARVAGQNIQYF. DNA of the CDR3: TGCAGTGCTAGAGTAGCGGGTCAAAACATTCAGTACTTC.

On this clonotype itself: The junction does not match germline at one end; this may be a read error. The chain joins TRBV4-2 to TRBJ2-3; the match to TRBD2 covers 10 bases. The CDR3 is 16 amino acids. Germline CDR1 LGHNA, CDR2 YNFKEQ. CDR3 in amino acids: CANSQLAGRGTDTQYF. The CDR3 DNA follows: TGTGCCAACAGCCAACTAGCGGGACGGGGCACAGATACGCAGTATTTT.

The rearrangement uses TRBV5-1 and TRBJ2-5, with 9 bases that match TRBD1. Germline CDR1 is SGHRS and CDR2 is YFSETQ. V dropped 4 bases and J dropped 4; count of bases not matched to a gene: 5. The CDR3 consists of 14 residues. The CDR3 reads CASSNQTGGETQYF. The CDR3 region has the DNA TGCGCCAGCAGCAACCAGACAGGGGGAGAGACCCAGTACTTC.

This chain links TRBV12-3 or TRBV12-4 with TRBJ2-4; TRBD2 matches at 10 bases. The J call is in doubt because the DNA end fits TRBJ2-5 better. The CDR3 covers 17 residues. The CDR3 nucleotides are TGTGCCAGCAGTTTACCGCCAGGGACTAGCGAGGGGGAGACCCAGTACTTC. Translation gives CASSLPPGTSEGETQYF.